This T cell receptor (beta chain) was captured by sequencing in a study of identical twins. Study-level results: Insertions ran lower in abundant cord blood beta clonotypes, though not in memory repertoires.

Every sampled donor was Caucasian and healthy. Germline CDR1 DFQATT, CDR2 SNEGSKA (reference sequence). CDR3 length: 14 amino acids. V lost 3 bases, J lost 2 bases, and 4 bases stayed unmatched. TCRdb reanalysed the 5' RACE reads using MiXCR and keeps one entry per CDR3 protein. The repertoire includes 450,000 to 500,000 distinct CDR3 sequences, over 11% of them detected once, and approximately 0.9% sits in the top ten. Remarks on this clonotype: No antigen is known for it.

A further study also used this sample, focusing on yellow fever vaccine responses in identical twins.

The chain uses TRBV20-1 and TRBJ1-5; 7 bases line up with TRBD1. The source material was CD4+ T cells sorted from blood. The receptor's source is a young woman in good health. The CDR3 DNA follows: TGCAGTGCTAGTAGGGACAGTGGCAATCAGCCCCAGCATTTT. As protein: CSASRDSGNQPQHF.